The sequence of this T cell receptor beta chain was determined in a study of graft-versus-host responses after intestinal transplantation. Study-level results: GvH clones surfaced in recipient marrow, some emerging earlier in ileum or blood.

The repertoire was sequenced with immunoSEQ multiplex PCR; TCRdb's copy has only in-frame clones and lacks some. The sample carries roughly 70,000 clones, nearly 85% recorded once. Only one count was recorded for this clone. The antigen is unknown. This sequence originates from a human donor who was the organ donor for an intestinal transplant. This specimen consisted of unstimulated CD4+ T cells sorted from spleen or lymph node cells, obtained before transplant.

The CDR3 sequence: CAWSLLRGRETQYF. In DNA form, the CDR3 reads TGTGCCTGGAGCCTCTTACGAGGCCGAGAGACCCAGTACTTC. The chain combines TRBV30 with TRBJ2-5; D gene unclear. Germline CDR1 GTSNPN, CDR2 SVGIG (reference sequence). The V gene lost 3 bases and the J gene lost 4 bases, with 15 bases spanning the gap. The CDR3 totals 14 residues.